This TCR beta chain was retrieved from a study of blood T cell repertoires in COVID-19. On the study more broadly: The analysed material was cDNA or gDNA that came from T cells, B-cell-depleted T cells, or PBMCs.

Sequencing was performed with immunoSEQ multiplex PCR; in TCRdb, only in-frame clones are kept and a portion is missing. The sample has about 130,000 clones, roughly 80% seen once. V dropped 4 bases and J dropped 5 bases, with 8 bases sitting between them. Germline V gene data show CDR1 as SEHNR and CDR2 as FQNEAQ (reference sequence). The CDR3 runs 12 residues. This receptor was identified in a woman in her 70s with COVID-19, enrolled during active disease. The chain is built from TRBV7-9 and TRBJ1-1; D is undetermined. Sequencing used peripheral blood. The CDR3 here is CASSSSRTEAFF. Here the CDR3 DNA reads TGTGCCAGCAGCTCTTCGAGGACTGAAGCTTTCTTT.